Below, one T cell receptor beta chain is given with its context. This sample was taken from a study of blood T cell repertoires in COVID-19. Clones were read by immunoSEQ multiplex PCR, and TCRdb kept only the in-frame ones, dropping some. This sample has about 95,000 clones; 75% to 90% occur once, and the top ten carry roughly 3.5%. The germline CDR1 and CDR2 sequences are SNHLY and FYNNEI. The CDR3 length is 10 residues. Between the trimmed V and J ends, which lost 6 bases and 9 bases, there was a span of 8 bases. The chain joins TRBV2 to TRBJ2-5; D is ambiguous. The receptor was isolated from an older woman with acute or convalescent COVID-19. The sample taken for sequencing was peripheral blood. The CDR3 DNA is TGTGCCAGCAGCCTAGTAGCCCAGTACTTC. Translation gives CASSLVAQYF.